Listed below are T cell receptor beta chains from one sample, sequenced in a study of T cell changes during pregnancy in multiple sclerosis. The assay was immunoSEQ multiplex PCR, and TCRdb's table has in-frame clones only and misses some. The sample contains more than 20,000 clones, about 82% of which appear only once. This specimen was CD8+ T cells from peripheral blood mononuclear cells, taken in the first trimester of pregnancy. These receptors all stem from a female donor in good health, enrolled as a control in a pregnancy study. CDR3s include the opening cysteine and the closing phenylalanine or tryptophan. Fields, in order: clone size, D gene, J gene, V gene, CDR3 protein, CDR3 DNA. D genes are given only for firm matches. Some rows have no size entry. The others give once, few or many, or a class for an expanded clone.

clone_size: .
d_call: .
j_call: TRBJ1-2
v_call: TRBV11-2
cdr3_aa: CASSFRTANYGYTF
cdr3_nt: TGTGCCAGCAGCTTCAGGACAGCTAACTATGGCTACACCTTC

clone_size: .
d_call: TRBD1
j_call: TRBJ1-2
v_call: TRBV5-6
cdr3_aa: CASSLVTGGGGYTF
cdr3_nt: TGTGCCAGCAGCTTGGTTACAGGGGGCGGAGGCTACACCTTC

clone_size: .
d_call: TRBD1
j_call: TRBJ1-6
v_call: TRBV14
cdr3_aa: CASSHGPGQANSPLHF
cdr3_nt: TGTGCCAGCAGCCACGGGCCGGGACAGGCTAATTCACCCCTCCACTTT

clone_size: many
d_call: TRBD1
j_call: TRBJ2-7
v_call: TRBV7-9
cdr3_aa: CASSLGQGIDEQYF
cdr3_nt: TGTGCCAGCAGCTTGGGACAGGGGATCGACGAGCAGTACTTC

clone_size: .
d_call: TRBD2
j_call: TRBJ2-3
v_call: TRBV7-9
cdr3_aa: CASSLLRGDTDTQYF
cdr3_nt: TGTGCCAGCAGCCTCCTGCGGGGGGACACAGATACGCAGTATTTT

clone_size: .
d_call: .
j_call: TRBJ1-2
v_call: TRBV7-9
cdr3_aa: CASSVDRPLINTF
cdr3_nt: TGTGCCAGCAGCGTAGACAGGCCCCTAATCAACACCTTC

clone_size: .
d_call: TRBD1
j_call: TRBJ1-4
v_call: TRBV11-2
cdr3_aa: CASSLGRTGTRGTNEKLFF
cdr3_nt: TGTGCCAGCAGCTTAGGTCGGACAGGTACCCGGGGGACTAATGAAAAACTGTTTTTT

clone_size: .
d_call: .
j_call: TRBJ1-2
v_call: TRBV2
cdr3_aa: CASGKDFYGYTF
cdr3_nt: TGTGCCAGCGGAAAGGACTTCTATGGCTACACCTTC

clone_size: .
d_call: .
j_call: TRBJ1-2
v_call: TRBV7-8
cdr3_aa: CASPGLSYGYTF
cdr3_nt: TGTGCCTCCCCGGGACTTAGCTATGGCTACACCTTC

clone_size: .
d_call: TRBD2
j_call: TRBJ2-5
v_call: TRBV7-3
cdr3_aa: CASSLIPSGGQETQYF
cdr3_nt: TGTGCCAGCAGCTTAATTCCTAGCGGGGGGCAAGAGACCCAGTACTTC

clone_size: .
d_call: TRBD2
j_call: TRBJ2-2
v_call: TRBV9
cdr3_aa: CASSVATREAGGNTGELFF
cdr3_nt: TGTGCCAGCAGCGTAGCTACGAGAGAAGCGGGGGGGAACACCGGGGAGCTGTTTTTT

clone_size: .
d_call: .
j_call: TRBJ2-1
v_call: TRBV4-3
cdr3_aa: CASSHRGGYNEQFF
cdr3_nt: TGCGCCAGCAGCCATAGAGGGGGTTACAATGAGCAGTTCTTC

clone_size: .
d_call: TRBD1
j_call: TRBJ2-7
v_call: TRBV28
cdr3_aa: CASSWTGRGEQYF
cdr3_nt: TGTGCCAGCAGTTGGACAGGGCGAGGGGAGCAGTACTTC

clone_size: .
d_call: TRBD2
j_call: TRBJ2-5
v_call: TRBV4-3
cdr3_aa: CASSQERGGQETQYF
cdr3_nt: TGCGCCAGCAGCCAAGAGCGGGGGGGACAAGAGACCCAGTACTTC

clone_size: once
d_call: .
j_call: TRBJ1-6
v_call: TRBV7-2
cdr3_aa: CASSLESEGAYNSPLHF
cdr3_nt: TGTGCCAGCAGCTTAGAATCGGAGGGTGCCTATAATTCACCCCTCCACTTT

clone_size: medium-sized
d_call: .
j_call: TRBJ2-1
v_call: TRBV1
cdr3_aa: CTSSQDSGRAYNEQFF
cdr3_nt: TGCACCAGCAGCCAAGATAGCGGGAGAGCCTACAATGAGCAGTTCTTC

clone_size: once
d_call: .
j_call: TRBJ2-7
v_call: TRBV5-1
cdr3_aa: CASSEGLTYEQYF
cdr3_nt: TGCGCCAGCAGCGAGGGACTTACCTACGAGCAGTACTTC

clone_size: .
d_call: TRBD1
j_call: TRBJ1-1
v_call: TRBV14
cdr3_aa: CASSSRQGSTEAFF
cdr3_nt: TGTGCCAGCAGCTCCCGACAGGGTAGCACTGAAGCTTTCTTT

clone_size: .
d_call: TRBD1
j_call: TRBJ1-3
v_call: TRBV9
cdr3_aa: CASSAGTGNSGNTIYF
cdr3_nt: TGTGCCAGCAGCGCCGGGACAGGGAACAGCGGAAACACCATATATTTT

clone_size: .
d_call: .
j_call: TRBJ1-1
v_call: TRBV10-3
cdr3_aa: CAISDPYRVRTEAFF
cdr3_nt: TGTGCCATCAGTGATCCATACAGGGTTCGAACTGAAGCTTTCTTT

clone_size: .
d_call: TRBD2
j_call: TRBJ2-3
v_call: TRBV6-4
cdr3_aa: CASSVAGGTDTQYF
cdr3_nt: TGTGCCAGCAGTGTAGCGGGGGGCACAGATACGCAGTATTTT

clone_size: .
d_call: TRBD1
j_call: TRBJ1-4
v_call: TRBV6-5
cdr3_aa: CASSYGSTGGYKKLFF
cdr3_nt: TGTGCCAGCAGTTACGGTTCCACAGGGGGCTATAAAAAACTGTTTTTT

clone_size: .
d_call: .
j_call: TRBJ1-6
v_call: TRBV19
cdr3_aa: CASSSTGNLGSTLHF
cdr3_nt: TGTGCCAGTAGCAGTACCGGGAACCTGGGGTCGACCCTCCACTTT

clone_size: .
d_call: TRBD2
j_call: TRBJ2-5
v_call: TRBV4-2
cdr3_aa: CASSQERGGQETQYF
cdr3_nt: TGTGCCAGCAGCCAAGAGCGGGGGGGACAAGAGACCCAGTACTTC

clone_size: .
d_call: TRBD2
j_call: TRBJ2-3
v_call: TRBV6-1
cdr3_aa: CASTSLAGGGDTQYF
cdr3_nt: TGTGCCAGCACATCCCTAGCGGGGGGCGGGGATACGCAGTATTTT

clone_size: .
d_call: .
j_call: TRBJ1-4
v_call: TRBV19
cdr3_aa: CASTALTGRREKLFF
cdr3_nt: TGTGCCAGTACCGCCCTGACAGGCCGAAGGGAAAAACTGTTTTTT

clone_size: .
d_call: .
j_call: TRBJ1-2
v_call: TRBV7-9
cdr3_aa: CASEPGGAQGYTF
cdr3_nt: TGTGCCAGCGAACCGGGGGGGGCACAGGGCTACACCTTC

clone_size: .
d_call: .
j_call: TRBJ2-7
v_call: TRBV9
cdr3_aa: CASSARGDRGYRGDEQYF
cdr3_nt: TGTGCCAGCAGCGCGAGAGGTGATCGGGGGTACCGAGGCGACGAGCAGTACTTC